This T cell receptor beta chain is from a study of blood T cell repertoires in COVID-19. Overall study context: COVID-19 samples collected from the United States, Italy and Spain covered acute and convalescent phases. The analysed material was cDNA or gDNA that came from T cells, B-cell-depleted T cells, or PBMCs.

V lost 4 bases and J lost 1; bases outside the gene matches: 1. The CDR3 spans 14 residues. Germline loops: CDR1 LGHNA, CDR2 YSLEER. As originally analysed: Amplified reference gene primers provided the basis for estimating nucleated cell counts. Profiling relied on immunoSEQ multiplex PCR, and the TCRdb table lists in-frame clones only, not all of them. The V and J calls and the clone size are those of that table, but D and trimming were determined from the DNA. The data contain roughly 63,000 clones, roughly 68% of them singletons. The J gene is TRBJ2-7, the V gene TRBV4-3, with 10 bases lining up with TRBD1. This sequence originates from a woman aged 80 or over with acute or convalescent COVID-19. Sequenced sample: peripheral blood. In nucleotides, the CDR3 is TGCGCCAGCAGCCGGACAGGGGGGTCCTACGAGCAGTACTTC. As protein: CASSRTGGSYEQYF.